Listed below are T cell receptor beta chains from one sample, sequenced in a study of metastatic and nonmetastatic thyroid tumors. Via MiXCR, TCRdb re-called the PCR reads. The sample consists of about 33,000 clones, over 15% of them appearing once. The sample comprised blood. The receptors here all came from a female donor with papillary thyroid cancer or a benign thyroid nodule (not recorded which). Some clones in this sample may be carry-over from other donors' samples. The CDR3 runs from the conserved cysteine through the conserved F or W. The D gene is left open where the match is weak. Clone size is stated in some rows and not others, as once, few, many or a class when expanded.

j_gene | d_gene | len | abundance | v_gene | CDR3aa | CDR3nt
TRBJ2-7 | . | 14 | medium-sized | TRBV28 | CASSLDPSSYEQYF | TGTGCCAGCAGTTTGGACCCGAGCTCCTACGAGCAGTACTTC
TRBJ1-1 | . | 15 | many | TRBV9 | CASSGDGQGFNEAFF | TGTGCCAGCAGCGGTGACGGGCAGGGTTTTAATGAAGCTTTCTTT
TRBJ2-7 | TRBD2 | 16 | medium-sized | TRBV28 | CASSFVGVSGIGEQYF | TGTGCCAGCAGTTTCGTGGGGGTAAGCGGGATAGGGGAGCAGTACTTC
TRBJ2-2 | . | 13 | few | TRBV28 | CASSSQNTGELFF | TGTGCCAGCAGTTCCCAGAACACCGGGGAGCTGTTTTTT
TRBJ2-3 | TRBD2 | 16 | . | TRBV3-1 | CASSHPLGGGGDTQYF | TGTGCCAGCAGCCACCCCCTGGGGGGGGGGGGAGATACGCAGTATTTT
TRBJ2-1 | TRBD2 | 17 | many | TRBV14 | CASSDRTSWTGDNEQFF | TGTGCCAGCAGCGACCGGACTAGTTGGACCGGAGACAATGAGCAGTTCTTC
TRBJ2-2 | TRBD2 | 14 | many | TRBV2 | CASSELAGAGELFF | TGTGCCAGCAGTGAACTAGCGGGAGCGGGGGAGCTGTTTTTT
TRBJ1-1 | TRBD1 | 14 | many | TRBV2 | CASSPGQSNTEAFF | TGTGCCAGCAGCCCGGGACAGTCGAACACTGAAGCTTTCTTT
TRBJ2-5 | TRBD1 | 14 | many | TRBV12-3/TRBV12-4 | CASSLLTGKETQYF | TGTGCCAGCAGTTTACTGACAGGGAAGGAGACCCAGTACTTC
TRBJ2-1 | . | 15 | many | TRBV30 | CAWRPGTTPHNEQFF | TGTGCCTGGAGGCCCGGGACAACACCTCACAATGAGCAGTTCTTC
TRBJ1-2 | TRBD1 | 13 | . | TRBV5-1 | CASSSTGTGVYTF | TGCGCCAGCAGCTCGACAGGGACTGGCGTCTACACCTTC
TRBJ1-6 | . | 13 | few | TRBV28 | CATYLTWASPLHF | TGTGCCACCTATTTGACTTGGGCCTCACCCCTCCACTTT
TRBJ1-2 | TRBD1 | 15 | . | TRBV4-2 | CASSQETGGGRGYTF | TGTGCCAGCAGCCAAGAAACAGGGGGCGGCCGTGGCTACACCTTC
TRBJ2-1 | . | 14 | many | TRBV20-1 | CSAREVASLNEQFF | TGCAGTGCTAGAGAGGTAGCTTCCCTGAATGAGCAGTTCTTC
TRBJ1-1 | . | 15 | medium-sized | TRBV19 | CASIPWGGLMGEAFF | TGTGCCAGTATCCCGTGGGGGGGCCTGATGGGTGAAGCTTTCTTT
TRBJ2-3 | TRBD2 | 16 | many | TRBV27 | CASSLRTSGSADTQYF | TGTGCCAGCAGTCTCCGGACTAGCGGGAGCGCAGATACGCAGTATTTT
TRBJ1-5 | . | 14 | many | TRBV6-1 | CASVGLYSNQPQHF | TGTGCCAGCGTGGGACTGTATAGCAATCAGCCCCAGCATTTT
TRBJ2-7 | TRBD1 | 14 | many | TRBV9 | CASSVRDRGNEQYF | TGTGCCAGCAGCGTCCGGGACAGGGGTAACGAGCAGTACTTC
TRBJ2-2 | . | 13 | many | TRBV19 | CASSISRTGELFF | TGTGCCAGTAGTATATCACGCACCGGGGAGCTGTTTTTT
TRBJ2-5 | . | 12 | many | TRBV27 | CASSSSGETQYF | TGTGCCAGCAGTTCATCGGGAGAGACCCAGTACTTC
TRBJ2-5 | TRBD2 | 15 | many | TRBV30 | CACNTGGLAGETQYF | TGTGCCTGTAACACGGGAGGGCTAGCGGGAGAGACCCAGTACTTC
TRBJ1-5 | . | 14 | many | TRBV12-3/TRBV12-4 | CASGSPYSNQPQHF | TGTGCCAGCGGGTCACCCTATAGCAATCAGCCCCAGCATTTT
TRBJ2-1 | TRBD2 | 16 | many | TRBV29-1 | CSVETSGEKSYNEQFF | TGCAGCGTTGAAACTAGCGGGGAAAAGTCTTACAATGAGCAGTTCTTC
TRBJ1-2 | . | 14 | . | TRBV20-1 | CSARARSGAKGYTF | TGCAGTGCTAGGGCGAGGTCGGGGGCGAAGGGCTACACATTC
TRBJ2-7 | TRBD1 | 14 | many | TRBV3-1 | CASSQEGTGDEQYF | TGTGCCAGCAGCCAAGAGGGGACAGGGGACGAGCAGTACTTC
TRBJ2-3 | . | 17 | many | TRBV4-1 | CASSQEGGQSFTDTQYF | TGCGCCAGCAGCCAAGAAGGAGGGCAGAGTTTTACAGATACGCAGTATTTT
TRBJ1-6 | TRBD1 | 18 | medium-sized | TRBV6-2/TRBV6-3 | CASSSGQGRGSYNSPLHF | TGTGCCAGCAGCTCCGGACAGGGAAGGGGATCCTATAATTCACCCCTCCACTTT
TRBJ1-2 | TRBD1 | 15 | many | TRBV7-9 | CASSPSQGANYGYTF | TGTGCCAGCAGCCCGAGCCAGGGGGCAAACTATGGCTACACCTTC
TRBJ2-1 | TRBD1 | 11 | few | TRBV7-2 | CASGDRGEQFF | TGTGCCAGCGGAGACAGGGGTGAGCAGTTCTTC
TRBJ2-1 | . | 14 | many | TRBV20-1 | CSATPRGTYNEQFF | TGCAGTGCTACTCCCCGCGGGACCTACAATGAGCAGTTCTTC
TRBJ2-3 | . | 14 | many | TRBV12-3/TRBV12-4 | CASSPSLASDTQYF | TGTGCCAGCAGCCCCTCACTAGCCTCAGATACGCAGTATTTT
TRBJ2-7 | . | 13 | few | TRBV19 | CASSMADSYEQYF | TGTGCCAGTAGTATGGCAGACTCCTACGAGCAGTACTTC
TRBJ2-3 | . | 12 | many | TRBV29-1 | CSVVQGTDTQYF | TGCAGCGTTGTTCAGGGCACAGATACGCAGTATTTT
TRBJ2-1 | . | 13 | many | TRBV7-3 | CASSSPPFNEQFF | TGTGCCAGCAGCTCCCCGCCCTTCAATGAGCAGTTCTTC
TRBJ2-7 | . | 14 | many | TRBV5-4 | CASSQLVSSYEQYF | TGTGCCAGCAGCCAATTGGTGAGCTCCTACGAGCAGTACTTC
TRBJ2-1 | . | 14 | many | TRBV20-1 | CSARTRQTYNEQFF | TGCAGTGCTAGAACCAGACAGACCTACAATGAGCAGTTCTTC
TRBJ1-1 | . | 13 | many | TRBV7-3 | CASSLDQNTEAFF | TGTGCCAGCAGCCTGGACCAGAACACTGAAGCTTTCTTT
TRBJ2-3 | . | 14 | . | TRBV6-7 | CASSARDSTDTQYF | TGTGCCAGCAGTGCCCGGGACAGCACAGATACGCAGTATTTT
TRBJ2-2 | TRBD1 | 14 | many | TRBV19 | CASSTTGDTGELFF | TGTGCCAGTAGTACTACAGGGGACACCGGGGAGCTGTTTTTT
TRBJ1-2 | TRBD1 | 15 | . | TRBV6-2/TRBV6-3 | CASSRNAGQGIGYTF | TGTGCCAGCAGCCGAAATGCGGGACAGGGAATTGGCTACACCTTC
TRBJ2-7 | TRBD1 | 14 | once | TRBV7-9 | CASRKDRANYEQYF | TGTGCCAGCAGGAAAGACAGGGCGAATTACGAGCAGTACTTC
TRBJ1-6 | . | 12 | many | TRBV9 | CASSGIKSPLHF | TGTGCCAGCAGCGGGATTAAGTCACCCCTCCACTTT
TRBJ2-6 | TRBD1 | 17 | . | TRBV6-1 | CASRSLAGGFGANILTF | TGTGCCAGCAGATCATTGGCAGGGGGTTTTGGGGCCAACATCCTGACTTTC
TRBJ2-5 | TRBD1 | 16 | many | TRBV18 | CASSRSGTAYQETQYF | TGTGCCAGCTCACGCTCCGGGACAGCGTACCAAGAGACCCAGTACTTC
TRBJ2-7 | TRBD1 | 16 | . | TRBV6-2/TRBV6-3 | CASSYKSGTVSYEQYF | TGTGCCAGCAGTTACAAATCCGGGACAGTCTCCTACGAGCAGTACTTC
TRBJ1-3 | . | 15 | few | TRBV5-1 | CASSGVGTTGNTIYF | TGCGCCAGCAGCGGTGTGGGGACTACTGGAAACACCATATATTTT
TRBJ1-4 | . | 17 | few | TRBV9 | CASSVGVGGRTNEKLFF | TGTGCCAGCAGCGTAGGGGTAGGGGGGCGAACTAATGAAAAACTGTTTTTT
TRBJ1-5 | TRBD1 | 15 | many | TRBV19 | CASGTTGGRGQPQHF | TGTGCCAGTGGGACGACAGGGGGCCGGGGTCAGCCCCAGCATTTT
TRBJ2-2 | . | 11 | . | TRBV5-1 | CASSFTGEPFF | TGCGCCAGCAGCTTCACCGGTGAGCCGTTTTTT
TRBJ2-2 | TRBD2 | 14 | many | TRBV20-1 | CSARSLAGTGELFF | TGCAGTGCTAGAAGCCTAGCGGGCACCGGGGAGCTGTTTTTT
TRBJ2-5 | . | 13 | . | TRBV28 | CASSPLSGENQYF | TGTGCCAGCAGTCCCCTATCTGGGGAGAACCAGTACTTC
TRBJ2-7 | . | 16 | . | TRBV7-3 | CASSFRPAPSSYEQYF | TGTGCCAGCAGCTTTCGTCCTGCACCAAGCTCCTACGAGCAGTACTTC
TRBJ1-5 | TRBD1 | 22 | . | TRBV28 | CASSLLGFGTGTRQNSNQPQHF | TGTGCCAGCAGTTTATTGGGGTTCGGGACAGGGACCCGGCAGAATAGCAATCAGCCCCAGCATTTT
TRBJ2-6 | . | 14 | many | TRBV11-3 | CASSGTSGANVLTF | TGTGCCAGCAGCGGAACCTCTGGGGCCAACGTCCTGACTTTC
TRBJ1-3 | . | 13 | many | TRBV9 | CASSGALRNTIYF | TGTGCCAGCAGCGGGGCCTTACGAAACACCATATATTTT
TRBJ1-1 | . | 17 | many | TRBV6-1 | CASSLTAPGAANTEAFF | TGTGCCAGCAGCCTAACGGCGCCGGGGGCCGCTAACACTGAAGCTTTCTTT
TRBJ1-2 | . | 12 | many | TRBV9 | CASSVSGAGYTF | TGTGCCAGCAGCGTATCAGGGGCCGGCTACACCTTC